This T cell receptor beta chain was retrieved from a study of blood T cell repertoires in COVID-19. On the study more broadly: Samples taken during acute and convalescent COVID-19 were collected in the United States, Italy and Spain. PBMCs, B-cell-depleted T cells, or T cells were the source of the cDNA or gDNA that made up the material.

The germline V gene has CDR1 SGHKS and CDR2 YYEKEE (reference sequence). The CDR3 length is 15 residues. V lost 5 bases and J lost 1, with 15 bases in between. In the source study's methods: Amplification of reference gene primers provided the estimated nucleated cell counts. Clones were read by immunoSEQ multiplex PCR, and TCRdb kept only the in-frame ones, dropping some. V, J and clone size are those of that table, while D and trimming were read from the DNA. Of under 120,000 clones listed, roughly 71% were seen once; the top ten hold about 6%. The receptor comes from a man aged 80 or over with acute or convalescent COVID-19. The rearrangement uses TRBV5-5 and TRBJ1-1; D perhaps matches TRBD1 (6 bases). Material: peripheral blood. The CDR3 spells CASSLGGTTNTEAFF. The CDR3 DNA follows: TGTGCCAGCAGTTTAGGGGGGACTACGAACACTGAAGCTTTCTTT. Together with reference TRBV5-5 and TRBJ1-1, the CDR3 gives the full variable domain: DAGVTQSPTHLIKTRGQQVTLRCSPISGHKSVSWYQQVLGQGPQFIFQYYEKEERGRGNFPDRFSARQFPNYSSELNVNALLLGDSALYLCASSLGGTTNTEAFFGQGTRLTVV.